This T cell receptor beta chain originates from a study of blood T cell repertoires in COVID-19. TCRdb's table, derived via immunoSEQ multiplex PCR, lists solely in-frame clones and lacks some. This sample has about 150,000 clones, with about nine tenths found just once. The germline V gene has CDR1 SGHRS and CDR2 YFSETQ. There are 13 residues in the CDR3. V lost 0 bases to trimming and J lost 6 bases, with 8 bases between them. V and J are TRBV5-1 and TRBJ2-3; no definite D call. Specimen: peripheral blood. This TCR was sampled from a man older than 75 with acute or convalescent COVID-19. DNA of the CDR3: TGCGCCAGCAGCTTGGGAGCGAGTGATACGCAGTATTTT. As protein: CASSLGASDTQYF.